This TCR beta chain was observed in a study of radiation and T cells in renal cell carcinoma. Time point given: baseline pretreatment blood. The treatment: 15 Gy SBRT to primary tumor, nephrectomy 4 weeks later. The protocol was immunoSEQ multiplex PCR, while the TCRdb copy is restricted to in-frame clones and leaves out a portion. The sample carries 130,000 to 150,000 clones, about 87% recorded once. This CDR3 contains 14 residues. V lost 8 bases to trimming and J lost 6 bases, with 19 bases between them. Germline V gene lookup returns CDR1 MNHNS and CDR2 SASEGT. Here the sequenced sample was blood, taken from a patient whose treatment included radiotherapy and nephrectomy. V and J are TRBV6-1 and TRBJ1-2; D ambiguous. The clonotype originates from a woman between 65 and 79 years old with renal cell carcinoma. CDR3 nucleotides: TGTGCCAGCCGCGCGCCCGGGGTACGGCATGGCTACACCTTC. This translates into CASRAPGVRHGYTF.